One TCR beta chain is described in this entry. Clones were read by immunoSEQ multiplex PCR, and TCRdb kept only the in-frame ones, dropping some. This sample has roughly 7,600 clones, with 60% to 80% found just once. This specimen comes from a study of chemoradiotherapy in HPV16-positive cancers. Trimming took 5 bases from V and 6 from J, leaving 18 bases between them. Per germline, CDR1 LNHDA and CDR2 SQIVND (reference sequence). The CDR3 spans 15 residues. This specimen consisted of tumor tissue, obtained from a patient who underwent chemoradiotherapy. The source is a human donor with HPV-associated anogenital cancer. This chain uses TRBV19 with TRBJ2-3, with D perhaps matching TRBD1 (6 bases). The CDR3 DNA sequence: TGTGCCAGTAGTTATACAGGGCCCAGATGGGATACGCAGTATTTT. The encoded protein is CASSYTGPRWDTQYF.